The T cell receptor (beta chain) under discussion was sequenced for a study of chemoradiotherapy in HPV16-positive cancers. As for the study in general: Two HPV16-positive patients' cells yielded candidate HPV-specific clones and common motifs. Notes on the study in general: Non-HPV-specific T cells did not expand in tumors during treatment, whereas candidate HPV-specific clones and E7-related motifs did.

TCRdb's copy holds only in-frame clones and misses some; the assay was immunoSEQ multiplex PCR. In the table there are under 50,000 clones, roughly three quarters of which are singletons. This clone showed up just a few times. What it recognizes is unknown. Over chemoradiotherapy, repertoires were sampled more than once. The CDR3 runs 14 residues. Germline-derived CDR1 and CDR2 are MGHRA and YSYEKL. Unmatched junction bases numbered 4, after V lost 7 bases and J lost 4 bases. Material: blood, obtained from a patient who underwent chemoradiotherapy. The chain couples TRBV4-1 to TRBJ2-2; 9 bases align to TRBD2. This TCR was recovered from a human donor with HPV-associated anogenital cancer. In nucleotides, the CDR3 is TGCGCCAGCACCCTGACTAGCGGCACCGGGGAGCTGTTTTTT. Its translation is CASTLTSGTGELFF.